The rows below give T cell receptor beta chains drawn from one sample of a study of Graves' ophthalmopathy and Graves' hyperthyroidism. TCRdb independently ran MiXCR on the multiplex PCR reads; one entry per CDR3 protein. Of about 620,000 distinct CDR3 sequences listed, about 20% are singletons. The sample consisted of peripheral blood. These receptors were obtained from a woman between 18 and 30 years old with stable Graves' hyperthyroidism. Some clones in this sample may be carry-over from other donors' samples. CDR3s include the opening cysteine and the closing phenylalanine or tryptophan. The order of the fields is V gene, clone size, D gene, J gene, CDR3 protein, CDR3 DNA. D genes are given only for firm matches. Clone size is not always given. Where it is, it says once, few, many or a class for expanded clones.

v_call: TRBV11-3; clone_size: few; d_call: NA; j_call: TRBJ2-2; cdr3_aa: CASSSMGVSAGELFF; cdr3_nt: TGTGCCAGCAGCTCTATGGGGGTTTCGGCCGGGGAGCTGTTTTTT
v_call: TRBV27; clone_size: NA; d_call: NA; j_call: TRBJ1-1; cdr3_aa: CASSILQGDTEAFF; cdr3_nt: TGTGCCAGCAGTATCCTCCAGGGTGACACTGAAGCTTTCTTT
v_call: TRBV3-1; clone_size: few; d_call: NA; j_call: TRBJ1-2; cdr3_aa: CASSLGSPMPGYTF; cdr3_nt: TGTGCCAGCAGCCTGGGGTCGCCTATGCCTGGCTACACCTTC
v_call: TRBV2; clone_size: NA; d_call: NA; j_call: TRBJ2-7; cdr3_aa: CATSPVVEQQYF; cdr3_nt: TGTGCCACGTCACCGGTCGTTGAACAGCAGTACTTC
v_call: TRBV20-1; clone_size: NA; d_call: NA; j_call: TRBJ2-3; cdr3_aa: CSAAATGTNLYTDTQYF; cdr3_nt: TGCAGTGCGGCAGCCACCGGGACCAATCTTTACACAGATACGCAGTATTTT
v_call: TRBV20-1; clone_size: many; d_call: TRBD1; j_call: TRBJ2-7; cdr3_aa: CSASNRGESYEQYF; cdr3_nt: TGCAGTGCTAGCAACAGGGGGGAATCCTACGAGCAGTACTTC
v_call: TRBV6-1; clone_size: few; d_call: TRBD1; j_call: TRBJ1-6; cdr3_aa: CASKRTGSEVSPLHF; cdr3_nt: TGTGCCAGTAAAAGGACAGGGAGTGAGGTCTCACCCCTCCACTTT
v_call: TRBV6-5; clone_size: many; d_call: TRBD1; j_call: TRBJ1-6; cdr3_aa: CASSYSLRQGVSPLHF; cdr3_nt: TGTGCCAGCAGTTACTCTCTCAGGCAGGGGGTTTCACCCCTCCACTTT
v_call: TRBV27; clone_size: many; d_call: NA; j_call: TRBJ2-2; cdr3_aa: CASSLSGGGVTGELFF; cdr3_nt: TGTGCCAGCAGTTTATCCGGCGGAGGAGTTACCGGGGAGCTGTTTTTT
v_call: TRBV5-1; clone_size: few; d_call: TRBD1; j_call: TRBJ1-1; cdr3_aa: CASSRDSITDEAFF; cdr3_nt: TGCGCCAGCAGCCGGGACAGTATAACTGATGAAGCTTTCTTT
v_call: TRBV11-2; clone_size: few; d_call: NA; j_call: TRBJ2-7; cdr3_aa: CASSLVGGPPYEQYF; cdr3_nt: TGTGCCAGCAGCTTAGTCGGGGGACCCCCCTACGAGCAGTACTTC
v_call: TRBV19; clone_size: NA; d_call: NA; j_call: TRBJ1-2; cdr3_aa: CASSNQGSGYTF; cdr3_nt: TGTGCCAGTAGTAATCAGGGTTCTGGCTACACCTTC
v_call: TRBV28; clone_size: many; d_call: TRBD1; j_call: TRBJ2-5; cdr3_aa: CASRDRVLETQYF; cdr3_nt: TGTGCCAGCAGGGACAGGGTTTTGGAGACCCAGTACTTC
v_call: TRBV10-3; clone_size: NA; d_call: TRBD1; j_call: TRBJ1-2; cdr3_aa: CATEATGTRANYGYTF; cdr3_nt: TGTGCCACCGAAGCGACAGGGACCCGAGCTAACTATGGCTACACCTTC
v_call: TRBV20-1; clone_size: many; d_call: NA; j_call: TRBJ1-5; cdr3_aa: CSGHPGIGQPQHF; cdr3_nt: TGCAGTGGCCACCCGGGGATCGGTCAGCCCCAGCATTTT
v_call: TRBV20-1; clone_size: many; d_call: TRBD1; j_call: TRBJ1-5; cdr3_aa: CSATNTGGGQPQHF; cdr3_nt: TGCAGTGCTACGAATACAGGGGGCGGTCAGCCCCAGCATTTT
v_call: TRBV5-1; clone_size: NA; d_call: NA; j_call: TRBJ1-6; cdr3_aa: CASSLERGIPNSPLHF; cdr3_nt: TGCGCCAGCAGCTTGGAGAGAGGGATACCTAATTCACCCCTCCACTTT
v_call: TRBV27; clone_size: once; d_call: TRBD2; j_call: TRBJ2-7; cdr3_aa: CASSLTLAGAHEQYF; cdr3_nt: TGTGCCAGCAGTCTTACCCTAGCGGGGGCTCACGAGCAGTACTTC
v_call: TRBV19; clone_size: NA; d_call: NA; j_call: TRBJ1-5; cdr3_aa: CASSILQGIHQPQHF; cdr3_nt: TGTGCCAGTAGTATCTTACAGGGAATTCATCAGCCCCAGCATTTT
v_call: TRBV20-1; clone_size: once; d_call: TRBD2; j_call: TRBJ2-7; cdr3_aa: CSATRTSGGADTYEQYF; cdr3_nt: TGCAGTGCTACCCGGACTAGCGGGGGGGCCGATACTTACGAGCAGTACTTC
v_call: TRBV2; clone_size: NA; d_call: TRBD1; j_call: TRBJ2-5; cdr3_aa: CASSGTGGRKTQYF; cdr3_nt: TGTGCCAGCAGTGGGACAGGAGGTCGGAAGACCCAGTACTTC
v_call: TRBV5-1; clone_size: many; d_call: NA; j_call: TRBJ2-7; cdr3_aa: CASSAGDRLYEQYF; cdr3_nt: TGCGCCAGCAGTGCGGGGGACAGACTCTACGAGCAGTACTTC
v_call: TRBV12-3/TRBV12-4; clone_size: many; d_call: NA; j_call: TRBJ1-5; cdr3_aa: CASASAAARGQPQHF; cdr3_nt: TGTGCCAGCGCGTCGGCTGCGGCCCGTGGGCAGCCCCAGCATTTT
v_call: TRBV20-1; clone_size: NA; d_call: NA; j_call: TRBJ1-1; cdr3_aa: CSARTVYNTEAFF; cdr3_nt: TGCAGTGCTAGGACAGTATATAACACTGAAGCTTTCTTT
v_call: TRBV30; clone_size: NA; d_call: NA; j_call: TRBJ2-5; cdr3_aa: CAWSKTGLQETQYF; cdr3_nt: TGTGCCTGGAGTAAAACGGGACTTCAGGAGACCCAGTACTTC
v_call: TRBV6-5; clone_size: many; d_call: NA; j_call: TRBJ1-5; cdr3_aa: CASSYSGVADQPQHF; cdr3_nt: TGTGCCAGCAGTTACTCGGGGGTAGCTGATCAGCCCCAGCATTTT
v_call: TRBV4-1; clone_size: many; d_call: NA; j_call: TRBJ2-7; cdr3_aa: CASSQDTGTYEQYF; cdr3_nt: TGCGCCAGCAGCCAAGATACAGGAACCTACGAGCAGTACTTC
v_call: TRBV5-6; clone_size: few; d_call: NA; j_call: TRBJ1-2; cdr3_aa: CASSLTESMGYTF; cdr3_nt: TGTGCCAGCAGCCTAACAGAGTCTATGGGCTACACCTTC
v_call: TRBV5-1; clone_size: few; d_call: TRBD1; j_call: TRBJ1-1; cdr3_aa: CASRRDSLNTEAFF; cdr3_nt: TGCGCCAGCAGGAGGGACAGCCTGAACACTGAAGCTTTCTTT
v_call: TRBV5-5; clone_size: few; d_call: TRBD2; j_call: TRBJ2-7; cdr3_aa: CASSSTSGTYYEQYF; cdr3_nt: TGTGCCAGCAGCTCCACTAGCGGGACCTACTACGAGCAGTACTTC
v_call: TRBV6-5; clone_size: many; d_call: NA; j_call: TRBJ1-1; cdr3_aa: CASSYSKSTEAFF; cdr3_nt: TGTGCCAGCAGTTACTCGAAAAGCACTGAAGCTTTCTTT
v_call: TRBV12-3/TRBV12-4; clone_size: NA; d_call: NA; j_call: TRBJ1-2; cdr3_aa: CASSFSGSRGSTF; cdr3_nt: TGTGCCAGCAGTTTTTCAGGGTCTCGAGGTAGCACCTTC
v_call: TRBV27; clone_size: many; d_call: TRBD1; j_call: TRBJ2-5; cdr3_aa: CASSLVAVTGTGGETQYF; cdr3_nt: TGTGCCAGCAGTCTCGTTGCGGTTACCGGGACAGGGGGGGAGACCCAGTACTTC
v_call: TRBV4-1; clone_size: many; d_call: NA; j_call: TRBJ1-1; cdr3_aa: CASSQPPYTVMNTEAFF; cdr3_nt: TGCGCCAGCAGCCAACCCCCGTACACGGTTATGAACACTGAAGCTTTCTTT
v_call: TRBV10-3; clone_size: many; d_call: TRBD1; j_call: TRBJ1-2; cdr3_aa: CAITGTGGEGYTF; cdr3_nt: TGTGCCATCACCGGGACAGGGGGAGAAGGCTACACCTTC
v_call: TRBV20-1; clone_size: many; d_call: NA; j_call: TRBJ2-4; cdr3_aa: CSAMGNKNIQYF; cdr3_nt: TGCAGTGCTATGGGCAACAAAAACATTCAGTACTTC
v_call: TRBV3-1; clone_size: few; d_call: NA; j_call: TRBJ1-5; cdr3_aa: CASSPGVGNQPQHF; cdr3_nt: TGTGCCAGCAGCCCAGGGGTCGGCAATCAGCCCCAGCATTTT
v_call: TRBV12-3/TRBV12-4; clone_size: many; d_call: NA; j_call: TRBJ1-2; cdr3_aa: CASSLVEQTNYGYTF; cdr3_nt: TGTGCCAGCAGCCTCGTCGAGCAGACTAACTATGGCTACACCTTC
v_call: TRBV5-1; clone_size: many; d_call: TRBD2; j_call: TRBJ2-7; cdr3_aa: CASSPSGLAGGEQYF; cdr3_nt: TGCGCCAGCAGCCCGTCGGGACTAGCGGGCGGGGAGCAGTACTTC
v_call: TRBV6-5; clone_size: many; d_call: NA; j_call: TRBJ1-4; cdr3_aa: CASSYDGVFEKLFF; cdr3_nt: TGTGCCAGCAGTTACGATGGGGTTTTTGAAAAACTGTTTTTT
v_call: TRBV6-1; clone_size: many; d_call: TRBD2; j_call: TRBJ2-5; cdr3_aa: CASSPGGTRVLETQYF; cdr3_nt: TGTGCCAGCAGCCCCGGGGGGACCCGGGTCTTAGAGACCCAGTACTTC
v_call: TRBV6-2/TRBV6-3; clone_size: NA; d_call: NA; j_call: TRBJ2-5; cdr3_aa: CASGYGWRAETQYF; cdr3_nt: TGTGCCAGCGGATATGGTTGGAGGGCTGAGACCCAGTACTTC